The rows below give T cell receptor beta chains drawn from one sample of a study of cytomegalovirus exposure and HLA in healthy donors. Libraries were prepared by immunoSEQ multiplex PCR; TCRdb keeps only in-frame clonotypes and omits some of them. Among 60,000 to 65,000 clones, almost 97% were seen once, and the ten largest hold less than 1.5%. Source material: PBMCs. The source is a woman under 30 in good health and CMV-seronegative. The CDR3 runs from the conserved cysteine through the conserved F or W. The order of the fields is CDR3 length, D gene, J gene, V gene, CDR3 DNA, CDR3 protein. A D gene is named only where the DNA matches it firmly.

CDR3 length: 14; D gene: TRBD1; J gene: TRBJ2-7; V gene: TRBV5-4; CDR3 DNA: TGTGCCAGCAGCCCACGACAGGGCTCCTACGAGCAGTACTTC; CDR3 protein: CASSPRQGSYEQYF
CDR3 length: 16; D gene: TRBD2; J gene: TRBJ2-5; V gene: TRBV7-2; CDR3 DNA: TGTGCCAGCAGCTTAGGGACTAGCGGGGTGGGGAGGGCCCAGTACTTC; CDR3 protein: CASSLGTSGVGRAQYF
CDR3 length: 12; D gene: -; J gene: TRBJ2-7; V gene: TRBV25-1; CDR3 DNA: TGTGCCAGCACAAAGGGGGCGGGGGAGCAGTACTTC; CDR3 protein: CASTKGAGEQYF
CDR3 length: 16; D gene: -; J gene: TRBJ2-2; V gene: TRBV10-3; CDR3 DNA: TGTGCCATCAGTGAGTCCCCCGGGTTGTCAACCGGGGAGCTGTTTTTT; CDR3 protein: CAISESPGLSTGELFF
CDR3 length: 15; D gene: -; J gene: TRBJ2-5; V gene: TRBV11-1; CDR3 DNA: TGTGCCAGCAGCGTCGGAGCTCTGTACCAAGAGACCCAGTACTTC; CDR3 protein: CASSVGALYQETQYF
CDR3 length: 15; D gene: TRBD1; J gene: TRBJ2-5; V gene: TRBV28; CDR3 DNA: TGTGCCAGCAGTTTAATGGGACAGGGGCAAGAGACCCAGTACTTC; CDR3 protein: CASSLMGQGQETQYF
CDR3 length: 16; D gene: TRBD1; J gene: TRBJ2-3; V gene: TRBV19; CDR3 DNA: TGTGCCAGTAGTCCCTCCACAGGGGCTAGCACAGATACGCAGTATTTT; CDR3 protein: CASSPSTGASTDTQYF
CDR3 length: 14; D gene: TRBD2; J gene: TRBJ2-7; V gene: TRBV28; CDR3 DNA: TGTGCCAGCAGATTTTTTGCGGGAGGGTACGAGCAGTACTTC; CDR3 protein: CASRFFAGGYEQYF
CDR3 length: 16; D gene: TRBD1; J gene: TRBJ2-1; V gene: TRBV7-2; CDR3 DNA: TGTGCCAGCAGCTTAGCGGGGACAGGCGAGTACAATGAGCAGTTCTTC; CDR3 protein: CASSLAGTGEYNEQFF
CDR3 length: 13; D gene: TRBD2; J gene: TRBJ2-5; V gene: TRBV11-3; CDR3 DNA: TGTGCCAGCAGCGGCAGGGAGGGAGAGACCCAGTACTTC; CDR3 protein: CASSGREGETQYF
CDR3 length: 11; D gene: -; J gene: TRBJ2-5; V gene: TRBV18; CDR3 DNA: TGTGCCAGCTCGCGGCAAGAGACCCAGTACTTC; CDR3 protein: CASSRQETQYF
CDR3 length: 16; D gene: TRBD2; J gene: TRBJ2-5; V gene: TRBV5-3; CDR3 DNA: TGTGCCAGAAGCAAGAGGACTAGCCAGGGCCAAGAGACCCAGTACTTC; CDR3 protein: CARSKRTSQGQETQYF
CDR3 length: 15; D gene: -; J gene: TRBJ2-3; V gene: TRBV4-3; CDR3 DNA: TGCGCCAGCAGCCAAGCTCTCGTGGCCACAGATACGCAGTATTTT; CDR3 protein: CASSQALVATDTQYF
CDR3 length: 14; D gene: -; J gene: TRBJ2-3; V gene: TRBV5-1; CDR3 DNA: TGCGCCAGCAGCTTGGCGAGTAGCACAGATACGCAGTATTTT; CDR3 protein: CASSLASSTDTQYF
CDR3 length: 18; D gene: TRBD2; J gene: TRBJ2-5; V gene: TRBV6-1; CDR3 DNA: TGTGCCAGCAGTGCGGGGACTAGCGGGGTGCGGGCGCAAGAGACCCAGTACTTC; CDR3 protein: CASSAGTSGVRAQETQYF
CDR3 length: 18; D gene: -; J gene: TRBJ2-6; V gene: TRBV4-2; CDR3 DNA: TGTGCCAGCAGCCAAGATCCGCCGGGGAACTCTGGGGCCAACGTCCTGACTTTC; CDR3 protein: CASSQDPPGNSGANVLTF